A selection of T cell receptor beta chains follows, all from one sample in a study of T cells after posttransplantation cyclophosphamide. Profiling relied on immunoSEQ multiplex PCR, and the TCRdb table lists in-frame clones only, not all of them. The profile shows some 3,300 clones, 70% to 80% of them singletons. The source material was memory CD8+ T cells sorted from blood. These receptors were taken from a woman between 55 and 75 years old in good health, CMV-negative, and a related stem cell transplant donor. Both conserved end residues are part of each CDR3. Expanded clones get a size class; other rows say once, few or many, or leave the size out.

v_call | clone_size | cdr3_aa
TRBV6-1 | . | CASSEDRGFFNEQFF
TRBV18 | once | CASSPEKGAKYNSPLHF
TRBV5-1 | . | CASSLAGTGELFF
TRBV25-1 | few | CASSVVGFNRGAVF
TRBV4-3 | . | CASSPGTGISNQPQHF
TRBV7-6 | . | CASSPGRTSVHNEQFF
TRBV4-1 | . | CASSQKYGYGYTF
TRBV5-5 | few | CASSFVTGPYEQYF
TRBV30 | . | CACGINQPQHF
TRBV6-7 | . | CASSDTYGHYVDTEAFF
TRBV11-1 | . | CASSLSQPGNQPQHF
TRBV7-8 | . | CASRQPRRGVMNTEAFF
TRBV28 | . | CASSLLQGAHPKNTEAFF
TRBV5-6 | few | CASSPNGITEAFF
TRBV29-1 | . | CSVEMGLAVLSYNEQFF
TRBV4-1 | . | CASSPSGAQNTEAFF
TRBV27 | . | CASSLSVSPYNEQFF
TRBV6-4 | . | CASSDTTGAGELFF
TRBV5-6 | . | CASTPGSAYNEQFF
TRBV5-5 | . | CASASRDREAFF
TRBV19 | . | CASSQRERGGLDTQYF
TRBV7-5 | . | CASSPTTAGSQPQHF
TRBV7-6 | . | CASSYKTGGAYNEQFF
TRBV7-9 | . | CASIRSGEETQYF
TRBV19 | large | CASSPDQVYGYTF